A selection of T cell receptor beta chains follows, all from one sample in a study of T cells in Graves' hyperthyroidism and ophthalmopathy. Using its own MiXCR run on the multiplex PCR reads, TCRdb lists one record per CDR3 protein. The table has 550,000 to 650,000 distinct CDR3 sequences, 14% seen once. Specimen: blood. All receptors derive from a woman between 40 and 55 years old with Graves' hyperthyroidism. CDR3s include the opening cysteine and the closing phenylalanine or tryptophan. The order of the fields is clone size, V gene, CDR3 protein. Size is stated for part of the rows, as once, few or many counts, or as a class when the clone is expanded.

clone_size: many; v_call: TRBV6-1; cdr3_aa: CASSEPTAGNTEAFF
clone_size: many; v_call: TRBV6-1; cdr3_aa: CASVMSPTGETQYF
clone_size: many; v_call: TRBV6-1; cdr3_aa: CASRGSGTDTQYF
clone_size: many; v_call: TRBV27; cdr3_aa: CASRQGASFADGYTF
clone_size: few; v_call: TRBV9; cdr3_aa: CASSATQGFGEKLFF
clone_size: NA; v_call: TRBV6-2/TRBV6-3; cdr3_aa: CASNWGSNQPQHF
clone_size: many; v_call: TRBV20-1; cdr3_aa: CSASSLLAGGPYNEQFF
clone_size: NA; v_call: TRBV6-9; cdr3_aa: CASSSDRMETEAFF
clone_size: many; v_call: TRBV7-9; cdr3_aa: CASSFGTGRGNTEAFF
clone_size: many; v_call: TRBV11-2; cdr3_aa: CASSTPGLAAYEQYF
clone_size: many; v_call: TRBV7-2; cdr3_aa: CASSPRVTSSYEQYF
clone_size: NA; v_call: TRBV28; cdr3_aa: CASRNLKLARHNEQFF
clone_size: NA; v_call: TRBV7-6; cdr3_aa: CASSLEAAYNSPLHF
clone_size: many; v_call: TRBV5-1; cdr3_aa: CASSMQETQYF
clone_size: few; v_call: TRBV7-9; cdr3_aa: CASSLNSEAFF
clone_size: NA; v_call: TRBV20-1; cdr3_aa: CSAQTSGHYNEQFF
clone_size: few; v_call: TRBV5-1; cdr3_aa: CASSLGGQEKLFF
clone_size: few; v_call: TRBV14; cdr3_aa: CASSQALAYDEQFF
clone_size: NA; v_call: TRBV10-3; cdr3_aa: CAISGQTSGRAVYNEQFF
clone_size: many; v_call: TRBV24-1; cdr3_aa: CATSDLPQGRGELFF
clone_size: many; v_call: TRBV10-3; cdr3_aa: CAISDSAGTETQYF
clone_size: many; v_call: TRBV3-1; cdr3_aa: CASSHLPDSNSYEQYF
clone_size: few; v_call: TRBV5-8; cdr3_aa: CASSFSGSEQYF
clone_size: NA; v_call: TRBV28; cdr3_aa: CASRNDRAQYF
clone_size: few; v_call: TRBV20-1; cdr3_aa: CSATLTGGLSYEQYF
clone_size: few; v_call: TRBV5-8; cdr3_aa: CASSLTGRDYQETQYF
clone_size: many; v_call: TRBV11-2; cdr3_aa: CASSSDGTSMREQYF
clone_size: NA; v_call: TRBV20-1; cdr3_aa: CSAREINRLYGYTF
clone_size: NA; v_call: TRBV6-1; cdr3_aa: CASSPGNPDTQYF
clone_size: NA; v_call: TRBV20-1; cdr3_aa: CSRGLADYNEQFF
clone_size: few; v_call: TRBV7-6; cdr3_aa: CASSLGGERSMTRRGDSYNEQFF
clone_size: many; v_call: TRBV11-2; cdr3_aa: CASSLELAGGPQETQYF
clone_size: many; v_call: TRBV20-1; cdr3_aa: CSARDRDYSYEQYF
clone_size: many; v_call: TRBV28; cdr3_aa: CASNPGQGHTGELFF
clone_size: NA; v_call: TRBV6-1; cdr3_aa: CANPGGRESGTDTQYF
clone_size: many; v_call: TRBV12-3/TRBV12-4; cdr3_aa: CASSFSRGAVAFF
clone_size: NA; v_call: TRBV5-6; cdr3_aa: CASNYRVPQMGRMNTEAFF
clone_size: many; v_call: TRBV6-1; cdr3_aa: CASSEARGGRDTQYF
clone_size: many; v_call: TRBV20-1; cdr3_aa: CSASPRKGLDNEQFF
clone_size: few; v_call: TRBV2; cdr3_aa: CASRSRTSNDNEQFF
clone_size: many; v_call: TRBV5-1; cdr3_aa: CASSLVAGGVETQYF
clone_size: NA; v_call: TRBV19; cdr3_aa: CASSIKGPEAFF
clone_size: many; v_call: TRBV11-2; cdr3_aa: CASSLSSLGEQYF
clone_size: few; v_call: TRBV28; cdr3_aa: CASSTRGGGNTIYF
clone_size: NA; v_call: TRBV12-3/TRBV12-4; cdr3_aa: CASSTGTGQSVRYEQYF
clone_size: few; v_call: TRBV2; cdr3_aa: CASSVYREAKNIQYF
clone_size: few; v_call: TRBV10-3; cdr3_aa: CAISPGQGYTGGLFF
clone_size: many; v_call: TRBV11-2; cdr3_aa: CASSSQDSYEQYF
clone_size: NA; v_call: TRBV3-1; cdr3_aa: CASSHTGTREGRELFF
clone_size: NA; v_call: TRBV29-1; cdr3_aa: CSGTSGSTDTQYF
clone_size: many; v_call: TRBV2; cdr3_aa: CASQTGGAVNEQFF
clone_size: few; v_call: TRBV5-1; cdr3_aa: CASSGSGTSYYEQHF
clone_size: few; v_call: TRBV6-9; cdr3_aa: CASSYGTSGRGYNEQFF